This T cell receptor beta chain was sequenced for a study of T cells after posttransplantation cyclophosphamide. Overall study findings and caveats: Later post-transplant blood repertoires were often dominated by donor CD8+ memory clones. Tissue-infiltrating T cells from skin or gut overlapped little with blood T cells.

The ends lost 4 bases at V and 2 bases at J; junction bases unmatched: 7. The length of the CDR3 is 15 residues. Germline lookup yields CDR1 SGHRS and CDR2 YFSETQ. About this clone: The antigen is not known.

Libraries were prepared by immunoSEQ multiplex PCR; TCRdb keeps only in-frame clonotypes and omits some of them. The sample contains 25,000 to 35,000 clones, none of them singletons. V gene TRBV5-1 combines with J gene TRBJ2-3; 7 positions match TRBD2. The clonotype originates from a woman in her 30s in good health and a related stem cell transplant donor. Material for sequencing was PBMCs. The DNA for the CDR3 is TGCGCCAGCAGCCCGGGACTACCTAACACAGATACGCAGTATTTT. Translation gives CASSPGLPNTDTQYF. Full variable domain (rest looked up from reference TRBV5-1 and TRBJ2-3): KAGVTQTPRYLIKTRGQQVTLSCSPISGHRSVSWYQQTPGQGLQFLFEYFSETQRNKGNFPGRFSGRQFSNSRSEMNVSTLELGDSALYLCASSPGLPNTDTQYFGPGTRLTVL.